This TCR beta chain was identified in a study of blood T cell repertoires in COVID-19. Overall study context: The analysed material was cDNA or gDNA that came from T cells, B-cell-depleted T cells, or PBMCs.

The CDR3 has 14 amino acids. Germline lookup yields CDR1 MNHEY and CDR2 SVGEGT. J was trimmed by 7 bases and V by 5 bases; bases with no gene match: 8. In the authors' workflow: Reference gene primer amplification yielded estimated nucleated cell counts. Sequencing was performed with immunoSEQ multiplex PCR; in TCRdb, only in-frame clones are kept and a portion is missing. V, J and clone size are those of that table, while D and trimming were read from the DNA. The data hold some 60,000 clones, with 90% observed a single time. The clonotype comes from a middle-aged man with acute or convalescent COVID-19. The specimen was peripheral blood. The chain links TRBV6-2 or TRBV6-3 to TRBJ1-5; 7 nucleotides agree with TRBD1. CDR3 nucleotides: TGTGCCAGCAGTCAGACAGGGACGAGACAGCCCCAGCATTTT. Translating it yields CASSQTGTRQPQHF.